Reported below is one T cell receptor (beta chain). The antigen remains undetermined. This record comes from a study of cytomegalovirus exposure and HLA in healthy donors. Study conclusions and caveats: A link between a missense DCLRE1C variant and TCR beta V- and J-gene trimming emerged from a later analysis. In vitro work confirmed that a few CMV-associated chains recognize CMV antigens. Evidence from a later analysis indicated that most CMV-associated TCR beta chains looked HLA-restricted.

PCR involved 60 Vbeta and 13 Jbeta primers. Assay: immunoSEQ multiplex PCR; the TCRdb copy retains only in-frame clones and omits some. The sample includes around 150,000 clones, approximately 61% seen only once; the top ten take under 2%. The origin of this receptor is a human donor in good health. The sequenced sample consisted of PBMCs.

The CDR3 spells CASSPNSRQTDTGELFF. The CDR3 DNA sequence: TGTGCCAGCTCACCTAATAGCCGTCAAACCGACACCGGGGAGCTGTTTTTT. The V and J genes are TRBV18 and TRBJ2-2; no reliable D call. This CDR3 has 17 residues. Germline V lookup: CDR1 KGHSH, CDR2 LQKENI. V was clipped by 3 bases and J by 3 bases, with 17 bases between them.